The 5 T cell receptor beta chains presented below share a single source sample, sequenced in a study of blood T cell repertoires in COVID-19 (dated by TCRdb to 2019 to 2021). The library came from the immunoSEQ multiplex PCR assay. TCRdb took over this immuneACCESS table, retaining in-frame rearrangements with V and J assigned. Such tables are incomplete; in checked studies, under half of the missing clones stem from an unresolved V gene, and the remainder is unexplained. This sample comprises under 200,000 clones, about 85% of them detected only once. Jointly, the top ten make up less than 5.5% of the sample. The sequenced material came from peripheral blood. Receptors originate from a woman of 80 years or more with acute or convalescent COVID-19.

In DNA form, the CDR3 reads TGTGCCAGCAGCAAGGGACAAAATTTTAAGGAGCAGTTCTTC. Translation: CASSKGQNFKEQFF. This chain links TRBV6-2 or TRBV6-3 with TRBJ2-1, with a tentative D call TRBD1 (6 bases). Trimming removed 6 bases from V and 10 bases from J, with 19 bases in between. CDR3 length: 14 amino acids. Germline V lookup: CDR1 MNHEY, CDR2 SVGEGT.

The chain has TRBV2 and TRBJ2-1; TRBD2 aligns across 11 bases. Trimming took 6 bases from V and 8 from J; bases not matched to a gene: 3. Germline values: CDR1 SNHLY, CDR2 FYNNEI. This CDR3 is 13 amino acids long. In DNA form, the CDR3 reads TGTGCCAGCAGAAATAGCGGGGGGGATGAGCAGTTCTTC. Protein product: CASRNSGGDEQFF.

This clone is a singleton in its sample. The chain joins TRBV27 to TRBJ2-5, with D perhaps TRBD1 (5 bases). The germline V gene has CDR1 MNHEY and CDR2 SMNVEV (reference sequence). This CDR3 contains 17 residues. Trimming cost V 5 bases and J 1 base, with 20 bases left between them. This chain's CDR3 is CASSPLRQSLVQETQYF. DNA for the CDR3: TGTGCCAGCAGTCCCCTTCGACAGTCGCTTGTCCAAGAGACCCAGTACTTC.

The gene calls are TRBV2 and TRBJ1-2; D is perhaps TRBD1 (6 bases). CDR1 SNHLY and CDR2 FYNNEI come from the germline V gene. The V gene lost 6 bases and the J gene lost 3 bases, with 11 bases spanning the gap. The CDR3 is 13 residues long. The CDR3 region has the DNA TGTGCCAGCAGGGCCGGGACATACTATGGCTACACCTTC. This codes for CASRAGTYYGYTF.

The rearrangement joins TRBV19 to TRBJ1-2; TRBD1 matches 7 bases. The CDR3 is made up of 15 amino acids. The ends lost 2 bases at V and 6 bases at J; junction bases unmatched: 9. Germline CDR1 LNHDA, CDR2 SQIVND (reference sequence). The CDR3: CASSISGGSRDGYTF. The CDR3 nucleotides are TGTGCCAGTAGTATATCAGGGGGGTCCAGGGATGGCTACACCTTC.